The clone carrying this T cell receptor (beta chain) was detected once. These data are taken from a study of blood T cell repertoires in COVID-19. Overall study context: Both acute and convalescent COVID-19 samples were obtained from the United States, Italy and Spain. In each case, the material was cDNA or gDNA derived from T cells, B-cell-depleted T cells, or PBMCs.

Those enrolled in Seattle joined during active infection and were followed longitudinally afterward. Clones were read by immunoSEQ multiplex PCR, and TCRdb kept only the in-frame ones, dropping some. This table holds 150,000 to 200,000 clones, around 87% found once. The CDR3 spans 14 residues. Trimming left V 0 bases short and J 4 bases short, with 9 bases between. The V gene's germline CDR1 is LGHNA and CDR2 YNFKEQ. Specimen: peripheral blood. J is TRBJ1-1 and V is TRBV4-2; maybe TRBD1 (5 bases). The sequence derives from a woman aged 80 or over with COVID-19, enrolled during active disease. The CDR3 here is CASSQEWGGTEAFF. CDR3 DNA: TGTGCCAGCAGCCAAGAATGGGGGGGCACTGAAGCTTTCTTT.